Described below is a single TCR beta chain sequence and its context. Data came from immunoSEQ multiplex PCR; TCRdb stores just in-frame clones and leaves some out. Of over 400,000 clones listed, roughly 95% are singletons. The record originates from a study of shared clonotypes between healthy human individuals. Healthy HIV-negative adults with no recent acute infections or vaccinations were recruited as donors. This CDR3 is 16 amino acids long. V gave up 4 bases and J gave up 4 bases; unmatched junction bases: 6. Germline CDR1 reads MDHEN; CDR2 reads SYDVKM. The TCR comes from a woman aged 25 to 39 in good health. The chain links TRBV28 to TRBJ2-1, with 11 nucleotides matching TRBD1. The sample consisted of naive CD4+ T cells sorted from blood. Stated subset: CD45RA+ positively selected. The CDR3 here is CASSSMGQGGYNEQFF. CDR3 DNA: TGTGCCAGCAGTTCCATGGGACAGGGGGGTTACAATGAGCAGTTCTTC.